The 2 T cell receptor beta chains below all came from one sample that was sequenced in a study of vaccination and CD4 T cells after COVID-19. Cultured CD4+ T-cell DNA underwent Oncomine TCR Beta short-read sequencing. TCRdb independently ran MiXCR on the PCR reads; one entry per CDR3 protein. The data show approximately 8,100 distinct CDR3 sequences, about 56% seen once. No antigen has been assigned to these receptors. Treatment noted: approximately nine-day PBMC culture with coronavirus spike peptide pools or control peptides (ViraFEST assay). Sequencing input: CD4+ T cells from blood, cultured in vitro. The receptors stem from a human donor who had recovered from COVID-19.

V is TRBV12-3 or TRBV12-4 and J is TRBJ1-6; D gene unclear. V lost 6 bases to trimming and J lost 0 bases, with 18 bases between them. This CDR3 contains 18 residues. The CDR3 spells CASSRVGRGSSYNSPLHF. The CDR3 DNA reads TGTGCCAGCAGCCGGGTGGGGAGAGGGTCCTCCTATAATTCACCCCTCCACTTT.

This chain links TRBV20-1 with TRBJ2-7, with D perhaps matching TRBD1 or TRBD2 (5 bases each). Germline V CDR1 and CDR2: DFQATT, SNEGSKA (reference sequence). V dropped 0 bases and J dropped 0 bases, with 21 bases sitting between them. The CDR3 loop spans 18 amino acids. In DNA form, the CDR3 reads TGCAGTGCTAGAGATCGCAGAAGGGGCGGAGGTAGCTCCTACGAGCAGTACTTC. It encodes CSARDRRRGGGSSYEQYF.